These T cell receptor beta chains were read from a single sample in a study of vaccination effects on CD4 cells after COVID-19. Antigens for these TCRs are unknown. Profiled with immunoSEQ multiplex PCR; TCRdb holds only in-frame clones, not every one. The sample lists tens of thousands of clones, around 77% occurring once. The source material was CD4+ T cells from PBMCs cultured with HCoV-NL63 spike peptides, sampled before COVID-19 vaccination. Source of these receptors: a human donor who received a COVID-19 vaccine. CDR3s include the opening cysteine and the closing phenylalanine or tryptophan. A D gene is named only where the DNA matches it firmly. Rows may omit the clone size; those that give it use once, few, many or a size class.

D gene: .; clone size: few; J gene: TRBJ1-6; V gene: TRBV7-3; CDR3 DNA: TGTGCCAGCAGCCTCGACGGGGATTCACCCCTCCACTTT; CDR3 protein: CASSLDGDSPLHF
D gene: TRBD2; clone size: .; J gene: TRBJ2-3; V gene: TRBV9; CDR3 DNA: TGTGCCAGCAGCGTAGCCGGGAGGGAAGATACGCAGTATTTT; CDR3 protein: CASSVAGREDTQYF
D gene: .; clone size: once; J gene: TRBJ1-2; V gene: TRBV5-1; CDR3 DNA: TGCGCCAGCAGTCGGGGGGGCTTCGACTATGGCTACACCTTC; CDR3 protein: CASSRGGFDYGYTF
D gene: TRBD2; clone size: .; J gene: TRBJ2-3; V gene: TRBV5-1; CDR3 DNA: TGCGCCAGCAGCTTGAAGACTAGCGGGGGGATGGATACGCAGTATTTT; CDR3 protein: CASSLKTSGGMDTQYF
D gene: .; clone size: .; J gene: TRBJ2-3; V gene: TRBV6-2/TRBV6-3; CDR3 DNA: TGTGCCAGCAGTTATCTAGTTCTCTTTTCGCAGTATTTT; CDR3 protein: CASSYLVLFSQYF
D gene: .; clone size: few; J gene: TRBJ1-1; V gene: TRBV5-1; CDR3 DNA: TGCGCCAGCAGAAGGGGGATGAACACTGAAGCTTTCTTT; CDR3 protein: CASRRGMNTEAFF
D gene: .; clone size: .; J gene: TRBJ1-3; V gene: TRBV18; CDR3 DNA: TGTGCCAGCTCACTCTCGCAGCCGAGCGGAAACACCATATATTTT; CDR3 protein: CASSLSQPSGNTIYF
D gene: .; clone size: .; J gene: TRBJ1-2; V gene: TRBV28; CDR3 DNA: TGTGCCAGCAGTTTAGCAGGGGCTGGTGGCTACACCTTC; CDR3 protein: CASSLAGAGGYTF
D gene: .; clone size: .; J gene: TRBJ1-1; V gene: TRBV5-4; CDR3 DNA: TGTGCCAGCAGCTTGGAAGGTGGCACTGAAGCTTTCTTT; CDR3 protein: CASSLEGGTEAFF
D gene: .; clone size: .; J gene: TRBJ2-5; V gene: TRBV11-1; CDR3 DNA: TGTGCCAGCAGCTTAGCGTGGGGGATCTGGGAGACCCAGTACTTC; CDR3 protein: CASSLAWGIWETQYF
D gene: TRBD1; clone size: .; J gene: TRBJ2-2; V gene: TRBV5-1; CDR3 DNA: TGCGCCAGCAGCCCGGGACAGGGAACCGGGGAGCTGTTTTTT; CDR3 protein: CASSPGQGTGELFF
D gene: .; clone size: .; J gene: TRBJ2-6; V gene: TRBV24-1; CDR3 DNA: TGTGCCACCAGTGATCCAAATATTATGGGTGGGGCCAACGTCCTGACTTTC; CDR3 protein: CATSDPNIMGGANVLTF
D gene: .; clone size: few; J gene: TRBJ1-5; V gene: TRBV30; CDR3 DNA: TGTGCCTGTGACACCGGGGGCAATCAGCCCCAGCATTTT; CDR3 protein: CACDTGGNQPQHF